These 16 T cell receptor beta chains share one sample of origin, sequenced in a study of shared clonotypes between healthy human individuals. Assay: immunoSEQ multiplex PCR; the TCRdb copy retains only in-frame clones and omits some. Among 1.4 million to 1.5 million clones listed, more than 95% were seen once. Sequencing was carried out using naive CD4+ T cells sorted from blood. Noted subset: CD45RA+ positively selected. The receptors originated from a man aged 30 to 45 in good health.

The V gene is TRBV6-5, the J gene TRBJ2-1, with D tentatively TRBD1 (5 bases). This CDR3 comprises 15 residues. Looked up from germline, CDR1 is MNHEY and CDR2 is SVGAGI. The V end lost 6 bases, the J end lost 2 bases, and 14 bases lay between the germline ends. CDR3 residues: CASRITPDTYNEQFF. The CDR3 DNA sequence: TGTGCCAGCAGAATCACCCCGGACACCTACAATGAGCAGTTCTTC.

CDR3 sequence: CASSYGQDNQPQHF. The CDR3 DNA sequence: TGTGCCAGCAGTTACGGGCAGGACAATCAGCCCCAGCATTTT. This rearrangement joins TRBV6-5 to TRBJ1-5, with no clear D. Germline V lookup: CDR1 MNHEY, CDR2 SVGAGI. Trimming shortened V by 2 bases and J by 3 bases, and 8 bases separated the two germline ends. The CDR3 totals 14 residues.

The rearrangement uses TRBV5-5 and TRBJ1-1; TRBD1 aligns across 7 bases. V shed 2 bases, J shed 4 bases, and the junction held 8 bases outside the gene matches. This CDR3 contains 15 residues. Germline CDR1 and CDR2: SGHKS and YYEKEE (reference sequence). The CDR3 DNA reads TGTGCCAGCAGCTTAAGTAGACAGGGCTCCACTGAAGCTTTCTTT. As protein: CASSLSRQGSTEAFF. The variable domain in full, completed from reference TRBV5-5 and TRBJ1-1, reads DAGVTQSPTHLIKTRGQQVTLRCSPISGHKSVSWYQQVLGQGPQFIFQYYEKEERGRGNFPDRFSARQFPNYSSELNVNALLLGDSALYLCASSLSRQGSTEAFFGQGTRLTVV.

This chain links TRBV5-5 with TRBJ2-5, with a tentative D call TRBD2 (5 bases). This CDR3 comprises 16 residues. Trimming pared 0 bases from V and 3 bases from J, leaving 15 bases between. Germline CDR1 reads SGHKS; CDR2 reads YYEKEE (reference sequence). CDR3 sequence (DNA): TGTGCCAGCAGCTTGGTACGGGGAATGATCGAAGAGACCCAGTACTTC. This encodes CASSLVRGMIEETQYF.

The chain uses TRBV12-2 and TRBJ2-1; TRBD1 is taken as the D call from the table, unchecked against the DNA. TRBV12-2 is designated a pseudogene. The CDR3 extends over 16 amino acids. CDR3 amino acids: CASRFREFTGPCEQFF. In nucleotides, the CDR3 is TGTGCAAGTCGCTTCCGTGAGTTTACAGGCCCCTGTGAGCAGTTCTTC.

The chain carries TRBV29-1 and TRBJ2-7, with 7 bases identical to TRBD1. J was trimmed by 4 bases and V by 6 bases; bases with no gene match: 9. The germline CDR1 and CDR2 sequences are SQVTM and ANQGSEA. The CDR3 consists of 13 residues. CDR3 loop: CSVRLDRRYEQYF. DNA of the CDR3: TGCAGCGTCCGCTTGGACAGGAGGTACGAGCAGTACTTC.

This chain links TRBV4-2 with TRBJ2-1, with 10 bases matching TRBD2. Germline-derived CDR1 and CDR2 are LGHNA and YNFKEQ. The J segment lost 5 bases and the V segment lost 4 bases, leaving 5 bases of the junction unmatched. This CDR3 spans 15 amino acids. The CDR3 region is CASSPWTSGDNEQFF. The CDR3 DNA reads TGTGCCAGCAGCCCGTGGACTAGCGGAGACAATGAGCAGTTCTTC.

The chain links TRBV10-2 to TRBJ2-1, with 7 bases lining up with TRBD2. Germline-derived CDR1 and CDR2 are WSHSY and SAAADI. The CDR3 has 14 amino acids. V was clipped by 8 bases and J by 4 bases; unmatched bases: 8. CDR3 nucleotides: TGCGCCAGCCGCGGGAGCTCGGAGTACAATGAGCAGTTCTTC. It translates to CASRGSSEYNEQFF.

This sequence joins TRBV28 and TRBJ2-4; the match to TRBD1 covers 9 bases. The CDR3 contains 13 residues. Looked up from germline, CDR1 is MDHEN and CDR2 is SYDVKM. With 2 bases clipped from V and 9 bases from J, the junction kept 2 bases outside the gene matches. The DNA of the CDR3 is TGTGCCAGCAGTTTAGCGGACAGGGGCATTCAGTACTTC. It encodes CASSLADRGIQYF.

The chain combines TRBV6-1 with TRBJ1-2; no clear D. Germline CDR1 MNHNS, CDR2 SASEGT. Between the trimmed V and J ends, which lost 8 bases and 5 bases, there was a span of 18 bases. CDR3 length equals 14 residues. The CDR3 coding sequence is TGTGCCAGCGAGACGACAATTGCGCAGTATGGCTACACCTTC. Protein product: CASETTIAQYGYTF.

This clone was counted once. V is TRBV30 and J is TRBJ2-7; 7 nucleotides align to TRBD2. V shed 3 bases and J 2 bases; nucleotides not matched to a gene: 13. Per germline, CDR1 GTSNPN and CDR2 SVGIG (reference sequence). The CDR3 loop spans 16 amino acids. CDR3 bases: TGTGCCTGGAGCTTTGAGGGGAGGGTTTCCCCCTACGAGCAGTACTTC. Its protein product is CAWSFEGRVSPYEQYF.

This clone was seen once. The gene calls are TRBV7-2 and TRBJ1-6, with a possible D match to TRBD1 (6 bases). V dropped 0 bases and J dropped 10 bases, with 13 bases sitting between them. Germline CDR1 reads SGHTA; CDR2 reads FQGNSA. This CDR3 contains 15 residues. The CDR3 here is CASSLATGNRSPLHF. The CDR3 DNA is TGTGCCAGCAGCTTAGCAACAGGGAATCGCTCACCCCTCCACTTT.

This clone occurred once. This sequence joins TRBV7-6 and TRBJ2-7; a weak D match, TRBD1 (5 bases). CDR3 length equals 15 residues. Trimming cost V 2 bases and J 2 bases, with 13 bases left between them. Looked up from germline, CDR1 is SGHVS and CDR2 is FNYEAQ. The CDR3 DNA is TGTGCCAGCAGCTTAACTCAGGACAAGACCTACGAGCAGTACTTC. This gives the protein CASSLTQDKTYEQYF.

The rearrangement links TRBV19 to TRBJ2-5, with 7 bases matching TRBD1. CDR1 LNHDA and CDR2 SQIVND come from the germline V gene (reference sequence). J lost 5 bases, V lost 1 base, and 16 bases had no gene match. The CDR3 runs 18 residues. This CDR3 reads CASSIAVAGGLIRETQYF. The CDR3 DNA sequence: TGTGCCAGTAGTATAGCGGTGGCAGGGGGATTAATACGGGAGACCCAGTACTTC. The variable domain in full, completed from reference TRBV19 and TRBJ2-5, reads DGGITQSPKYLFRKEGQNVTLSCEQNLNHDAMYWYRQDPGQGLRLIYYSQIVNDFQKGDIAEGYSVSREKKESFPLTVTSAQKNPTAFYLCASSIAVAGGLIRETQYFGPGTRLLVL.

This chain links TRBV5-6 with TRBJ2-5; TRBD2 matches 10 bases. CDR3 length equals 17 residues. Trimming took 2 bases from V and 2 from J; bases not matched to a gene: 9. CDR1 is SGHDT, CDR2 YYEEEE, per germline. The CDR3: CASSFSPLAGRQETQYF. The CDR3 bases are TGTGCCAGCAGCTTTTCCCCACTAGCGGGAAGGCAAGAGACCCAGTACTTC. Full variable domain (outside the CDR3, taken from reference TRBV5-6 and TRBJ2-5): DAGVTQSPTHLIKTRGQQVTLRCSPKSGHDTVSWYQQALGQGPQFIFQYYEEEERQRGNFPDRFSGHQFPNYSSELNVNALLLGDSALYLCASSFSPLAGRQETQYFGPGTRLLVL.

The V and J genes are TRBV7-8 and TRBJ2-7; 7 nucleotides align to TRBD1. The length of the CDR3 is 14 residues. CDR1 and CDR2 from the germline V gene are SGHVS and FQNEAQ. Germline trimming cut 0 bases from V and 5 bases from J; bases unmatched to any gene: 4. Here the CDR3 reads CASSLAGGFNEQYF. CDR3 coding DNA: TGTGCCAGCAGCTTAGCAGGGGGCTTTAACGAGCAGTACTTC.